The clone carrying this T cell receptor beta chain showed up many times. What it binds is not known. This sample is drawn from a study of human T cells and chemical hapten exposure. Study context: Patch tests containing 0.01% DPC, applied to the upper back, were read at 6 days. General study results and limits: No shift was seen in TCRs above 1 in 1000 frequency with DPC sensitization.

V was cut by 0 bases and J by 0 bases, with 5 bases left in between. Germline loops: CDR1 LNHNV, CDR2 YYDKDF (reference sequence). This CDR3 has 15 residues. Original processing methods: The number of TCRs in each sample had a median of about 100,000 and spanned about 20,000 to 690,600. TCRdb passed the RACE reads through MiXCR, listing each CDR3 protein once. TCRdb, not the authors, supplied the V and J calls. The table lists about 98,000 distinct CDR3 sequences, 9.5% to 14% of them singletons. The time point here: pre-sensitization, week 0. Treatment of the sample: therapeutic diphenylcyclopropenone sensitization with weekly scalp DPC. Blood draws came before every patch-test application.

This chain connects TRBV15 to TRBJ1-4; unclear D gene. This receptor was identified in a woman aged 55-75 years with alopecia areata. Some clones in this sample may be carry-over from other donors' samples. Sequenced material: whole blood, taken in connection with sensitization to the hapten diphenylcyclopropenone (DPC). The CDR3 DNA sequence: TGTGCCACCAGCAGAGACATTGCAACTAATGAAAAACTGTTTTTT. Translation: CATSRDIATNEKLFF.